These 14 T cell receptor beta chains came from one sample sequenced in a study of blood T cell repertoires in COVID-19. Profiling relied on immunoSEQ multiplex PCR, and the TCRdb table lists in-frame clones only, not all of them. The repertoire holds 170,000 or so clones, with 75% to 90% as singletons. Sample: peripheral blood. Receptor source: a woman in her 40s with COVID-19, enrolled during active disease.

The chain couples TRBV19 to TRBJ1-6; D unresolved. V lost 9 bases to trimming and J lost 3 bases, with 9 bases between them. CDR1 and CDR2 (germline): LNHDA, SQIVND (reference sequence). The CDR3 spans 13 residues. In DNA, the CDR3 is TGTGCCAGCCGAGGCGACTATAATTCACCCCTCCACTTT. Translating gives CASRGDYNSPLHF.

This chain uses TRBV2 with TRBJ1-4, with D unresolved. The V and J ends lost 10 bases and 8 bases respectively, with 20 bases between them. Germline CDR1 reads SNHLY; CDR2 reads FYNNEI. The CDR3 covers 14 residues. CDR3 protein: CATTGVQRREKLFF. DNA for the CDR3: TGTGCCACCACGGGTGTGCAGAGAAGGGAAAAACTGTTTTTT. Supplemented by reference TRBV2 and TRBJ1-4, the full variable domain reads EPEVTQTPSHQVTQMGQEVILRCVPISNHLYFYWYRQILGQKVEFLVSFYNNEISEKSEIFDDQFSVERPDGSNFTLKIRSTKLEDSAMYFCATTGVQRREKLFFGSGTQLSVL.

This sequence joins TRBV7-3 and TRBJ2-5, with 9 nucleotides matching TRBD1. Germline assignment: CDR1 SGHTA and CDR2 FQGTGA. Trimming cost V 4 bases and J 2 bases; bases outside gene matches: 5. This CDR3 has 15 amino acids. The CDR3 DNA reads as TGTGCCAGCAGCTCGGGACAGGGCGCTCAAGAGACCCAGTACTTC. It translates to CASSSGQGAQETQYF. The entire variable domain, with the rest obtained from reference TRBV7-3 and TRBJ2-5, is as follows: GAGVSQTPSNKVTEKGKYVELRCDPISGHTALYWYRQSLGQGPEFLIYFQGTGAADDSGLPNDRFFAVRPEGSVSTLKIQRTERGDSAVYLCASSSGQGAQETQYFGPGTRLLVL.

The V and J genes are TRBV9 and TRBJ1-6, with D unclear. CDR1 is SGDLS and CDR2 is YYNGEE in the germline V gene. CDR3 length: 16 amino acids. Trimming removed 0 bases at V and 8 bases at J, with 15 bases between. The CDR3 DNA follows: TGTGCCAGCAGCGTAGACGGGAGGGTCTCGTATTCACCCCTCCACTTT. Amino acids: CASSVDGRVSYSPLHF.

The V call is TRBV28, the J call TRBJ2-1; unclear D gene. V was trimmed by 4 bases and J by 3 bases, leaving 13 bases between them. The CDR3 contains 15 residues. The germline gives CDR1 MDHEN, CDR2 SYDVKM. CDR3 nucleotides: TGTGCCAGCAGTTACGACTCGCGTCTCTACAATGAGCAGTTCTTC. Encoded protein: CASSYDSRLYNEQFF.

For the CDR3, the DNA is TGTGCTAGTGGTCGCGAGACAGGGAAAGAGACCCAGTACTTC. This translates into CASGRETGKETQYF. The chain is built from TRBV12-5 and TRBJ2-5; 7 nucleotides match TRBD1. This CDR3 is built from 14 residues. V dropped 5 bases and J dropped 3; count of bases not matched to a gene: 6. Germline assignment: CDR1 LGHNT and CDR2 FRNRAP.

This clone was recorded only once. The chain combines TRBV7-7 with TRBJ1-2; D is possibly TRBD1 (5 bases). The V end lost 2 bases, the J end lost 0 bases, and 13 bases lay between the germline ends. The CDR3 length is 16 residues. Germline-derived CDR1 and CDR2 are SSHAT and FNYEAQ (reference sequence). The CDR3 DNA is TGTGCCAGCAGCTTAAGTATTGAGACAGCTAACTATGGCTACACCTTC. This codes for CASSLSIETANYGYTF.

The chain recombines TRBV9 with TRBJ2-2; 10 nucleotides agree with TRBD1. The CDR3 has 15 residues. The ends lost 3 bases at V and 6 bases at J; junction bases unmatched: 5. The germline gives CDR1 SGDLS, CDR2 YYNGEE. The CDR3 DNA reads as TGTGCCAGCAGCGCCCAGACAGGGGGCTCCGGGGAGCTGTTTTTT. It is translated as CASSAQTGGSGELFF. Using reference TRBV9 and TRBJ2-2 for the parts outside the CDR3, the full variable domain is DSGVTQTPKHLITATGQRVTLRCSPRSGDLSVYWYQQSLDQGLQFLIQYYNGEERAKGNILERFSAQQFPDLHSELNLSSLELGDSALYFCASSAQTGGSGELFFGEGSRLTVL.

This rearrangement joins TRBV2 to TRBJ1-5, with D possibly matching TRBD1 (5 bases). Germline CDR1 and CDR2: SNHLY and FYNNEI. V was cut by 2 bases and J by 9 bases, with 14 bases left in between. The CDR3 length is 14 residues. The CDR3 bases are TGTGCCAGCAGTGAAAGGGGTAGGATTGCGCCCCAGCATTTT. It is translated as CASSERGRIAPQHF.

This sequence joins TRBV5-1 and TRBJ2-3, with TRBD1 matching 8 bases. CDR1 and CDR2 from the germline V gene are SGHRS and YFSETQ. This CDR3 is 18 amino acids long. After removal of 4 bases from V and 0 bases from J, the junction contained 13 bases not matched to a gene. The CDR3, as DNA: TGCGCCAGCAGCCCTTCTACCGGGACAGGATGGAGCACAGATACGCAGTATTTT. Residues: CASSPSTGTGWSTDTQYF.

This rearrangement joins TRBV5-1 to TRBJ2-1; tentatively, D is TRBD2 (5 bases). The CDR3 length is 14 residues. CDR1 and CDR2 from the germline V gene are SGHRS and YFSETQ. Trimming left V 6 bases short and J 7 bases short, with 17 bases between. CDR3 in amino acids: CASKDRARGNEQFF. CDR3 sequence (DNA): TGCGCCAGCAAAGACCGGGCCCGGGGTAATGAGCAGTTCTTC.

This clone occurred once. The chain joins TRBV25-1 to TRBJ2-3; the D gene is possibly TRBD2 (6 bases). The CDR3 is 14 residues long. Germline CDR1 reads MGHDK; CDR2 reads SYGVNS. The ends were cut back, 1 base at V and 4 bases at J, with 9 bases in the middle. CDR3 DNA: TGTGCCAGCAGTGAATGGGGGGTCCCAGATACGCAGTATTTT. As protein: CASSEWGVPDTQYF.

This clone was picked up a small number of times. This chain joins TRBV5-1 and TRBJ2-5, with 8 bases lining up with TRBD2. This CDR3 has 13 amino acids. The ends lost 7 bases at V and 2 bases at J; junction bases unmatched: 4. Per the germline V gene, CDR1 is SGHRS and CDR2 is YFSETQ. The CDR3 loop reads CASGGGGQETQYF. CDR3 nucleotide sequence: TGCGCCAGCGGCGGCGGGGGGCAAGAGACCCAGTACTTC.

In this sample, this clone turned up once. The chain links TRBV10-3 to TRBJ2-7; D perhaps matches TRBD2 (5 bases). The V end was cut by 4 bases, the J end by 2 bases, with 15 bases between. CDR3 length: 15 residues. Looked up from germline, CDR1 is ENHRY and CDR2 is SYGVKD. CDR3 residues: CAISGGAMGTYEQYF. DNA of the CDR3: TGTGCCATCAGTGGGGGAGCGATGGGAACCTACGAGCAGTACTTC.